The entry below gives a single T cell receptor beta chain sequence along with its context. Antigen: not known. This entry comes from a study of radiotherapy plus CTLA-4 blockade in lung cancer. About the research overall: More than 15% of enrolled patients responded objectively, and more than 25% had disease control. General observations from the study: Among reported predictors of response, early blood T cell clone dynamics with interferon-beta performed best. Blood-borne expansion of tumor-derived TCR clones followed radiotherapy plus ipilimumab.

Sequencing was performed with immunoSEQ multiplex PCR; in TCRdb, only in-frame clones are kept and a portion is missing. The sample lists about 51,000 clones, around 79% occurring once. Receiving focal radiation plus CTLA-4 blockade with ipilimumab were patients who had chemo-refractory metastatic non-small-cell lung cancer. This TCR was sampled from a human donor with non-small cell lung cancer whose response to radiotherapy plus ipilimumab could not be evaluated. The sample in question was peripheral blood, obtained from a patient treated with radiotherapy plus ipilimumab.

The CDR3 sequence: CASSESRTSGASTDTQYF. CDR3 coding DNA: TGTGCCAGCAGTGAAAGCCGGACTAGCGGGGCTTCCACAGATACGCAGTATTTT. The V gene is TRBV2, the J gene TRBJ2-3, with 12 bases aligning to TRBD2. Trimming at V came to 2 bases and at J to 2 bases, leaving 8 bases not matched to a gene. The CDR3 consists of 18 residues. Per germline, CDR1 SNHLY and CDR2 FYNNEI. The whole variable domain, remainder taken from reference TRBV2 and TRBJ2-3, is EPEVTQTPSHQVTQMGQEVILRCVPISNHLYFYWYRQILGQKVEFLVSFYNNEISEKSEIFDDQFSVERPDGSNFTLKIRSTKLEDSAMYFCASSESRTSGASTDTQYFGPGTRLTVL.